Following are 14 T cell receptor beta chains from one sample sequenced in a study of blood T cells in healthy people across ages. Next came a second PCR, run for roughly 6 to 11 cycles, which used a sample-barcoded 5' primer along with a J-beta primer mix. TCRdb redid the calling of the 5' RACE reads with MiXCR, one entry per CDR3 protein. The sample lists roughly 1,800,000 distinct CDR3 sequences; around 48% were seen once. Sequencing input: blood. These receptors all come from a woman aged 40 to 50 in good health.

The CDR3 is CASSLVGDRGAFF. The CDR3 DNA reads as TGCGCCAGCAGCTTGGTTGGGGACAGGGGAGCTTTCTTT. The J gene is TRBJ1-1, the V gene TRBV5-1; TRBD1 aligns across 10 bases. The CDR3 contains 13 residues. V was clipped by 0 bases and J by 10 bases; unmatched bases: 3. In germline, CDR1 is SGHRS, CDR2 YFSETQ. The variable domain in full, with the rest retrieved from reference TRBV5-1 and TRBJ1-1, is KAGVTQTPRYLIKTRGQQVTLSCSPISGHRSVSWYQQTPGQGLQFLFEYFSETQRNKGNFPGRFSGRQFSNSRSEMNVSTLELGDSALYLCASSLVGDRGAFFGQGTRLTVV.

V gene TRBV12-3 or TRBV12-4 combines with J gene TRBJ2-6; 8 bases align to TRBD1. The CDR3 extends over 16 amino acids. Losses at the gene ends were 6 bases for V and 3 bases for J; bases not matched to a gene: 7. The CDR3 bases are TGTGCCAGCAGAAACGACAGGGGAAATGGGGCCAACGTCCTGACTTTC. As protein: CASRNDRGNGANVLTF.

This chain joins TRBV4-2 and TRBJ2-1; D remains ambiguous. CDR1 and CDR2 from the germline V gene are LGHNA and YNFKEQ. Trimming left V 6 bases short and J 5 bases short, with 17 bases between. The CDR3 spans 15 residues. The DNA for the CDR3 is TGTGCCAGCAGACCAGTACGGGCAGACCACAATGAGCAGTTCTTC. Translation: CASRPVRADHNEQFF.

The V and J genes are TRBV9 and TRBJ2-7; 8 bases are shared with TRBD2. V lost 0 bases, J lost 4 bases, and 9 bases stayed unmatched. This CDR3 spans 16 amino acids. Germline CDR1 reads SGDLS; CDR2 reads YYNGEE. In DNA form, the CDR3 reads TGTGCCAGCAGCGTAGAGGCGACGGGGGGGCAGTACGAGCAGTACTTC. Translated: CASSVEATGGQYEQYF. The full variable domain, completed using reference TRBV9 and TRBJ2-7, is DSGVTQTPKHLITATGQRVTLRCSPRSGDLSVYWYQQSLDQGLQFLIQYYNGEERAKGNILERFSAQQFPDLHSELNLSSLELGDSALYFCASSVEATGGQYEQYFGPGTRLTVT.

This clonotype was observed a few times. The V call is TRBV5-1, the J call TRBJ2-3, with 15 bases fitting TRBD2. J lost 5 bases, V lost 3 bases, and 4 bases had no gene match. The germline V gene encodes CDR1 SGHRS and CDR2 YFSETQ. The CDR3 length is 16 residues. The CDR3 nucleotides read TGCGCCAGCAGCTGGACTAGCGGGGGGGCCGGAGATACGCAGTATTTT. This sequence encodes CASSWTSGGAGDTQYF.

This clonotype was seen ten or more times. This sequence joins TRBV7-2 and TRBJ1-1; D not resolved. Per the germline V gene, CDR1 is SGHTA and CDR2 is FQGNSA. The V end was cut by 5 bases, the J end by 2 bases, with 12 bases between. CDR3 size: 14 residues. This CDR3 is CASSPGTLNTEAFF. The CDR3 nucleotides read TGTGCCAGCAGCCCCGGAACACTTAACACTGAAGCTTTCTTT.

The chain is built from TRBV29-1 and TRBJ2-7; D may correspond to TRBD1 or TRBD2 (5 bases each). The CDR3 has 12 amino acids. The V end lost 8 bases, the J end lost 5 bases, and 16 bases lay between the germline ends. From germline, CDR1 is SQVTM and CDR2 ANQGSEA. The CDR3 reads CSHGTPRDEQYF. CDR3 in DNA: TGCAGCCATGGGACCCCGAGGGACGAGCAGTACTTC.

Regarding this clonotype: At one end the junction does not follow the germline gene, possibly because of a read error. J is TRBJ2-5 and V is TRBV7-9; no clear D. The V gene's germline CDR1 is SEHNR and CDR2 FQNEAQ (reference sequence). This CDR3 has 11 amino acids. CDR3 amino acids: CASSPQVTQYF. The CDR3, as DNA: TGTGCCAGCTCCCCCCAAGTGACCCAGTACTTC.

The chain joins TRBV4-2 to TRBJ2-3; the D call may be TRBD1 or TRBD2 (6 bases each). V lost 1 base to trimming and J lost 4 bases, with 9 bases between them. The length of the CDR3 is 14 residues. CDR1 LGHNA and CDR2 YNFKEQ come from the germline V gene. DNA for the CDR3: TGTGCCAGCAGCCAAGTGGAGGGGGCAGATACGCAGTATTTT. This encodes CASSQVEGADTQYF.

The J gene is TRBJ1-2, the V gene TRBV20-1; the D is unclear. The length of the CDR3 is 13 residues. Germline V gene data show CDR1 as DFQATT and CDR2 as SNEGSKA (reference sequence). V lost 0 bases and J 3 bases, leaving 8 bases between the germline ends. The CDR3 loop reads CSARDGRHYGYTF. The CDR3 DNA sequence: TGCAGTGCTAGAGATGGCCGTCACTATGGCTACACCTTC.

The J gene is TRBJ2-1, the V gene TRBV6-2 or TRBV6-3; D gene unclear. Germline V gives CDR1 MNHEY, CDR2 SVGEGT. Trimming removed 0 bases from V and 7 bases from J, with 7 bases in between. This CDR3 spans 13 amino acids. As DNA, the CDR3 is TGTGCCAGCAGTTACTCCCCAACGAATGAGCAGTTCTTC. It specifies CASSYSPTNEQFF.

The chain couples TRBV20-1 to TRBJ2-4; D is possibly TRBD1 (6 bases). This CDR3 region has 15 residues. CDR1 is DFQATT, CDR2 SNEGSKA, per germline (reference sequence). The V end lost 2 bases, the J end lost 8 bases, and 19 bases lay between the germline ends. This chain's CDR3 is CSARNRVLYAYIQYF. The CDR3 bases are TGCAGTGCTAGAAACAGGGTGTTGTATGCGTACATTCAGTACTTC.

CDR3 region: CASSYSAANSYNEQFF. Written as DNA, the CDR3 is TGTGCCAGCAGTTACTCGGCAGCTAACTCCTACAATGAGCAGTTCTTC. The chain combines TRBV6-5 with TRBJ2-1; unclear D gene. The CDR3 covers 16 residues. Germline V lookup: CDR1 MNHEY, CDR2 SVGAGI. With 0 bases removed from V and 0 bases from J, the gap between germline ends came to 9 bases.

The chain couples TRBV6-5 to TRBJ2-3; 9 bases line up with TRBD2. V gave up 2 bases and J gave up 2 bases; unmatched junction bases: 11. The CDR3 spans 18 residues. Germline V gene sequence: CDR1 MNHEY, CDR2 SVGAGI. The CDR3 DNA reads as TGTGCCAGCAGTTACCGATATCTGGGCGGGGGGGACACAGATACGCAGTATTTT. It specifies CASSYRYLGGGDTDTQYF.